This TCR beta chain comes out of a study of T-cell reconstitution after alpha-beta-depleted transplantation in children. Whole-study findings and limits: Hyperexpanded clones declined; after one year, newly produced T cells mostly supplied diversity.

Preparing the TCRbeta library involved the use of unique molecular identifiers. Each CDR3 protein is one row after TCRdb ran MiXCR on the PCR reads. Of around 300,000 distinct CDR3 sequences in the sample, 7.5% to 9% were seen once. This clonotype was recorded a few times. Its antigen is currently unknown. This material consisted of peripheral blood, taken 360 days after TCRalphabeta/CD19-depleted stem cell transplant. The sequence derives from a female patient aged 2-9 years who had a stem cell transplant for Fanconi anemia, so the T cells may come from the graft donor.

The CDR3: CSASGDRLRPQHF. For the CDR3, the DNA is TGCAGTGCTAGCGGGGACCGGCTTAGGCCCCAGCATTTT. The chain joins TRBV20-1 to TRBJ1-5, with D perhaps matching TRBD1 (5 bases). This CDR3 has 13 amino acids. The germline CDR1 and CDR2 sequences are DFQATT and SNEGSKA (reference sequence). V lost 3 bases and J 9 bases, leaving 15 bases between the germline ends.